This TCR beta chain was profiled in a study of cytomegalovirus exposure and HLA in healthy donors. The CDR3 covers 15 residues. Trimming removed 0 bases from V and 4 bases from J, with 14 bases in between. Germline lookup yields CDR1 SGHKS and CDR2 YYEKEE (reference sequence). About this clone itself: Its antigen is not known.

Study-wide findings and caveats: The authors enumerated over 150 TCR beta chains as linked to cytomegalovirus. Most observed TCR sequences were rare, whereas some public TCRs were detected in many donors.

With 60 Vbeta and 13 Jbeta primers, the PCR was carried out. The table came from immunoSEQ multiplex PCR; TCRdb's copy has only in-frame clones and leaves some out. The table lists nearly 200,000 clones, more than 75% of them singletons. The rearrangement uses TRBV5-5 and TRBJ2-7; the D is unclear. The clonotype was recovered from a man younger than 45 in good health and CMV-seronegative. Sequencing was done on a sample of PBMCs. CDR3 DNA: TGTGCCAGCAGCTTGGGACACGACGCGATGTACGAGCAGTACTTC. This sequence encodes CASSLGHDAMYEQYF.